This T cell receptor (beta chain) originates from a study of cytomegalovirus exposure and HLA in healthy donors. V shed 4 bases, J shed 0 bases, and the junction held 4 bases outside the gene matches. The CDR3 extends over 15 amino acids. Germline loops: CDR1 MDHEN, CDR2 SYDVKM. A multiplex PCR was run with 60 Vbeta primers and 13 Jbeta primers. The table came from immunoSEQ multiplex PCR; TCRdb's copy has only in-frame clones and leaves some out. The sample contains 150,000 to 200,000 clones, roughly 72% of which appear only once. The rearrangement links TRBV28 to TRBJ2-3; 7 nucleotides match TRBD2. The sequencing input was PBMCs. The TCR comes from a man aged 40-49 years in good health and CMV-seronegative. The CDR3 DNA is TGTGCCAGCAGTTACCTAGCGGCTAGCACAGATACGCAGTATTTT. Its translation: CASSYLAASTDTQYF.